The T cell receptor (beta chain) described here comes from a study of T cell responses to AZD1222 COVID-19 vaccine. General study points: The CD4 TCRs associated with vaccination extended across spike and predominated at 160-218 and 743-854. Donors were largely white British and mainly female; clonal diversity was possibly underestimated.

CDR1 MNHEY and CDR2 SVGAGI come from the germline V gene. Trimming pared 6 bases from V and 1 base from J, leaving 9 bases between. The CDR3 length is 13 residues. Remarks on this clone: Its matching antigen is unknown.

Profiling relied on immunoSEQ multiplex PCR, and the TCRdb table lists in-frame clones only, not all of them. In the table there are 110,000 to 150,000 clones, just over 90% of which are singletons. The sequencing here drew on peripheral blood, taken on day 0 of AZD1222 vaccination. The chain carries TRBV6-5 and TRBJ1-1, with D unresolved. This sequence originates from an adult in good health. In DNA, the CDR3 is TGTGCCAGCAGCGCTGGGTGGAACACTGAAGCTTTCTTT. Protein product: CASSAGWNTEAFF.